Following are 26 T cell receptor beta chains from one sample sequenced in a study of CD8+CD57+ T cells in acquired aplastic anemia. Genomic DNA constituted the template upon which TCR beta VDJ and CDR3 profiling was performed. TCRdb processed the reads anew with MiXCR; each CDR3 protein has one entry. This table has around 400,000 distinct CDR3 sequences, just under 70% appearing once. Material for sequencing was sorted CD4+, CD8+, or CD8+CD57+ T cells (not recorded which) from PBMCs. All receptors derive from a human donor in good health, serving as a control.

Note on this clonotype: A junction end diverges from the germline sequence, so it may reflect a read error. This chain connects TRBV5-8 to TRBJ2-1, with D uncertain. There are 11 residues in the CDR3. Per the germline V gene, CDR1 is SGHTS and CDR2 is YDEGEE. CDR3 sequence: CATTLVYEQFF. CDR3 in DNA: TGCGCCACCACCCTAGTCTATGAGCAGTTCTTC.

This chain joins TRBV5-1 and TRBJ1-2; D is possibly TRBD1 (6 bases). The V end lost 3 bases, the J end lost 4 bases, and 16 bases lay between the germline ends. From germline, CDR1 is SGHRS and CDR2 YFSETQ. There are 15 residues in the CDR3. The CDR3 nucleotides are TGCGCCAGCAGCTGGGGGGGCCAGGACAGCTATGGCTACACCTTC. Translating it yields CASSWGGQDSYGYTF. The variable domain in full, with the rest retrieved from reference TRBV5-1 and TRBJ1-2, is KAGVTQTPRYLIKTRGQQVTLSCSPISGHRSVSWYQQTPGQGLQFLFEYFSETQRNKGNFPGRFSGRQFSNSRSEMNVSTLELGDSALYLCASSWGGQDSYGYTFGSGTRLTVV.

The CDR3 coding sequence is TGCAGCGTCCGACAGGAACTCACTGAAGCTTTCTTT. Its translation is CSVRQELTEAFF. The V call is TRBV29-1, the J call TRBJ1-1, with D maybe TRBD1 (6 bases). This CDR3 has 12 amino acids. V was trimmed by 6 bases and J by 4 bases, leaving 12 bases between them. CDR1 is SQVTM and CDR2 is ANQGSEA in the germline V gene. Full variable domain (outside the CDR3, taken from reference TRBV29-1 and TRBJ1-1): SAVISQKPSRDICQRGTSLTIQCQVDSQVTMMFWYRQQPGQSLTLIATANQGSEATYESGFVIDKFPISRPNLTFSTLTVSNMSPEDSSIYLCSVRQELTEAFFGQGTRLTVV.

This chain joins TRBV2 and TRBJ1-6, with D unclear. The CDR3 covers 14 residues. Trimming left V 6 bases short and J 18 bases short, with 24 bases between. Germline V CDR1 and CDR2: SNHLY, FYNNEI. CDR3 coding DNA: TGTGCCAGCAGCGGATTACTACAGAACTCACCCGACCACTTT. Its translation is CASSGLLQNSPDHF.

This rearrangement joins TRBV7-2 to TRBJ1-2; D not resolved. Trimming took 4 bases from V and 5 from J, leaving 17 bases between them. CDR3 length: 15 residues. Germline V CDR1 and CDR2: SGHTA, FQGNSA. The CDR3 here is CASSYDSQAAYGYTF. The CDR3 region has the DNA TGTGCCAGCAGCTACGACTCTCAAGCAGCATATGGCTACACCTTC.

V usage is TRBV12-3 or TRBV12-4 and J usage is TRBJ2-3; TRBD2 agrees at 11 bases. The CDR3 extends over 18 amino acids. V trimming: 5 bases; J trimming: 6 bases; junction bases outside the gene matches: 16. The CDR3 sequence: CASSLEITLAGGGDTQYF. The CDR3 region has the DNA TGTGCCAGCAGTCTAGAAATCACGCTAGCGGGGGGAGGGGATACGCAGTATTTT.

A note on this clonotype: A read error may account for a junction end that differs from germline. V usage is TRBV4-3 and J usage is TRBJ2-2; 11 bases agree with TRBD1. The V gene's germline CDR1 is LGHNA and CDR2 YSLEER. This CDR3 contains 14 residues. The CDR3 DNA follows: TGCGGCAGCAGCGGGACAGGGGGAGGCGGGGAGCTGTTTTTT. As protein: CGSSGTGGGGELFF.

The sample holds one count of this clonotype. The chain has TRBV2 and TRBJ2-5; 10 bases are shared with TRBD2. J was trimmed by 4 bases and V by 4 bases; bases with no gene match: 9. The CDR3 consists of 16 residues. Germline V CDR1 and CDR2: SNHLY, FYNNEI. CDR3 in amino acids: CASSAPAGGPGETQYF. The CDR3 DNA sequence: TGTGCCAGCAGTGCCCCAGCGGGAGGGCCGGGAGAGACCCAGTACTTC.

V gene TRBV19 combines with J gene TRBJ1-6, with D unclear. V was shortened by 10 bases and J by 10 bases, with 14 bases between the two germline ends. CDR1 and CDR2 from the germline V gene are LNHDA and SQIVND (reference sequence). This CDR3 is built from 12 residues. The CDR3 nucleotides read TGTGCCATCAGTATAATTAACTCACCCCTCCACTTT. Translating it yields CAISIINSPLHF.

This clonotype came up many times. This chain joins TRBV9 and TRBJ1-1, with D perhaps TRBD1 (6 bases). Germline V CDR1 and CDR2: SGDLS, YYNGEE. Deletions cut 4 bases from V and 4 bases from J, with 11 bases between. The CDR3 loop spans 13 amino acids. Here the CDR3 DNA reads TGTGCCAGCAGCTATACAGGGTCCACTGAAGCTTTCTTT. It is translated as CASSYTGSTEAFF. The variable domain in full, with the rest retrieved from reference TRBV9 and TRBJ1-1, is DSGVTQTPKHLITATGQRVTLRCSPRSGDLSVYWYQQSLDQGLQFLIQYYNGEERAKGNILERFSAQQFPDLHSELNLSSLELGDSALYFCASSYTGSTEAFFGQGTRLTVV.

Of note for this clonotype: Compared with germline, one end of the junction differs, possibly owing to a read error. V and J are TRBV7-2 and TRBJ2-5, with 8 bases aligning to TRBD2. This CDR3 has 15 residues. Germline CDR1 SGHTA, CDR2 FQGNSA. This CDR3 is CASSLEVAGQETPYF. CDR3 sequence (DNA): TGCGCCAGCAGCTTAGAAGTAGCGGGGCAGGAGACACCCTACTTC. The variable domain in full, completed from reference TRBV7-2 and TRBJ2-5, reads GAGVSQSPSNKVTEKGKDVELRCDPISGHTALYWYRQSLGQGLEFLIYFQGNSAPDKSGLPSDRFSAERTGGSVSTLTIQRTQQEDSAVYLCASSLEVAGQETPYFGPGTRLLVL.

This clonotype was seen just once. One junction end disagrees with the germline gene, perhaps due to a read error. The V and J genes are TRBV2 and TRBJ1-6, with TRBD1 as a possible D gene (6 bases). The CDR3 contains 14 residues. Germline CDR1 SNHLY, CDR2 FYNNEI. CDR3 protein: CASSVTGSNSPLLF. The CDR3 DNA reads as TGTGCCAGTAGTGTGACAGGTTCCAATTCTCCCCTCCTCTTT.

The V gene is TRBV20-1, the J gene TRBJ1-1; D unclear. The CDR3 spans 12 residues. Germline lookup yields CDR1 DFQATT and CDR2 SNEGSKA (reference sequence). CDR3 in amino acids: CSVEREPAGAFF. The CDR3 region has the DNA TGCAGCGTTGAAAGGGAGCCAGCTGGAGCTTTCTTT.

The CDR3 loop is CASSPAGRGFSYTF. CDR3 in DNA: TGTGCCAGCAGCCCCGCCGGGAGGGGGTTCAGCTACACCTTC. This sequence joins TRBV7-2 and TRBJ1-2, with a tentative D call TRBD1 (6 bases). Germline-derived CDR1 and CDR2 are SGHTA and FQGNSA. This CDR3 has 14 residues. V was clipped by 5 bases and J by 9 bases, with 19 bases between them.

Many counts were recorded for this clonotype. V and J are TRBV14 and TRBJ1-1, with no clear D. The CDR3 runs to 13 residues. V was clipped by 0 bases and J by 8 bases, with 10 bases between them. Germline lookup yields CDR1 SGHDN and CDR2 FVKESK. The CDR3 nucleotides read TGTGCCAGCAGCCAAGAAAGGGTTGGAGAAGCTTTCTTT. It codes for CASSQERVGEAFF.

This clonotype appeared once. This chain connects TRBV5-1 to TRBJ2-7; TRBD2 agrees at 7 bases. There are 15 residues in the CDR3. Trimming cost V 3 bases and J 7 bases; bases outside gene matches: 13. Germline values: CDR1 SGHRS, CDR2 YFSETQ. The CDR3 DNA reads TGCGCCAGCAGCTCGGCCGGGGGGTTGGAAAATGAGCAGTACTTC. It encodes CASSSAGGLENEQYF.

This clonotype was picked up a small number of times. The rearrangement links TRBV12-3 or TRBV12-4 to TRBJ2-1; 10 nucleotides match TRBD1. V lost 6 bases to trimming and J lost 7 bases; unmatched junction nucleotides: 6. The CDR3 spans 14 residues. The CDR3 reads CASRTGQGGNEQFF. The CDR3 DNA reads as TGTGCCAGCAGGACTGGACAGGGGGGAAATGAGCAGTTCTTC.

A note on this clonotype: Given the absence of the conserved phenylalanine or tryptophan at the CDR3 end, a read error is likely. The DNA is left out, because the CDR3 cannot be placed on it with certainty; the CDR3 is given as TCRdb lists it. The rearrangement uses TRBV10-1 and TRBJ2-7; the table calls TRBD1, which could not be checked here. The CDR3 spans 14 amino acids, including both terminal residues. Germline V gene data show CDR1 as WNHNN and CDR2 as SYGVQD (reference sequence). The CDR3: CASRAGPGPGLQCY.

The sample holds many counts of this clonotype. The chain recombines TRBV20-1 with TRBJ2-5; TRBD1 might be the D (5 bases). This CDR3 contains 15 residues. V was pared by 1 base and J by 5 bases, with 17 bases between. The germline V gene has CDR1 DFQATT and CDR2 SNEGSKA (reference sequence). DNA for the CDR3: TGCAGTGCTAGAGGTATAAGGGGCCCCCAGGAGACCCAGTACTTC. It is translated as CSARGIRGPQETQYF.

With respect to this clonotype: The junction shows a germline mismatch at one end, possibly a read error. The chain couples TRBV7-2 to TRBJ2-7; possibly TRBD2 for D (5 bases). This CDR3 has 14 amino acids. Germline loops: CDR1 SGHTA, CDR2 FQGNSA. Written as DNA, the CDR3 is TGTGCCAGCAGCCTAGGAGGCAGCCTTAATGAAAAACTGTTC. This translates into CASSLGGSLNEKLF.

In the case of this clonotype: No DNA is shown, since the ends of the CDR3 on it are uncertain; the CDR3 is the one TCRdb lists. This chain joins TRBV7-2 and TRBJ2-5. The CDR3 has 15 residues if both end residues are counted. Germline values: CDR1 SGHTA, CDR2 FQGNSA. CDR3 loop: CASSLERYEQYFGYF.

The chain recombines TRBV11-2 with TRBJ1-5, with D possibly being TRBD1 (6 bases). Germline loops: CDR1 SGHAT, CDR2 FQNNGV. V dropped 0 bases and J dropped 4 bases, with 10 bases sitting between them. This CDR3 is built from 15 residues. The CDR3 loop is CASSLEQGPNQPQHF. CDR3 nucleotides: TGTGCCAGCAGCTTAGAACAGGGACCAAATCAGCCCCAGCATTTT.

The chain couples TRBV19 to TRBJ1-2, with 9 bases that match TRBD1. The ends lost 6 bases at V and 12 bases at J; junction bases unmatched: 8. CDR1 and CDR2 (germline): LNHDA, SQIVND (reference sequence). The CDR3 extends over 12 amino acids. CDR3 DNA: TGTGCCAGTAGCCAAGGGGACAGGGATCACACCTTC. The encoded protein is CASSQGDRDHTF.

This clonotype is a singleton in its sample. One end of the junction fails to match germline, which may point to a read error. The gene calls are TRBV7-2 and TRBJ1-1, with D maybe TRBD1 (6 bases). The CDR3 is 15 residues long. Germline assignment: CDR1 SGHTA and CDR2 FQGNSA. The CDR3 nucleotides are TGCGCCAGCAGCTCGAAGACAGGTTCTTACAAGGCGGCCTTCTTT. Translated: CASSSKTGSYKAAFF.

A word on this clonotype: Its ends do not fully match the called genes, so a read error is possible. The rearrangement links TRBV7-9 to TRBJ2-5; a possible D gene is TRBD2 (7 bases). This CDR3 spans 14 amino acids. Germline values: CDR1 SEHNR, CDR2 FQNEAQ (reference sequence). This CDR3 is CASSLALRGAYEHF. CDR3 DNA sequence: TGTGCCAGCAGCTTAGCCCTCCGGGGGGCGTACGAGCACTTC.

This clonotype has a handful of counts. The germline gene is not matched at one end of the junction; a read error may be the cause. J is TRBJ1-4 and V is TRBV19, with D maybe TRBD1 (5 bases). The CDR3 contains 15 residues. Germline V gene lookup returns CDR1 LNHDA and CDR2 SQIVND (reference sequence). The CDR3 DNA sequence: TGTGCCAGTAGCCCCGCGTCGGGGGGTAACGAAAAACTGCTTTTT. Protein: CASSPASGGNEKLLF.